Below, 29 T cell receptor beta chains from the same sample are listed, as sequenced in a study of T cell responses to AZD1222 COVID-19 vaccine. The method was immunoSEQ multiplex PCR; TCRdb's version includes in-frame clones alone and lacks a portion of them. This table has more than 150,000 clones, about nine tenths appearing once. The sample was peripheral blood, taken on day 0 of MenACWY control vaccination. Receptor source: an adult in good health.

The chain couples TRBV5-1 to TRBJ1-1; TRBD1 agrees at 9 bases. V lost 4 bases to trimming and J lost 1 base; unmatched junction nucleotides: 5. Germline V gene lookup returns CDR1 SGHRS and CDR2 YFSETQ. The CDR3 loop spans 15 amino acids. The CDR3 loop reads CASSRWTGENTEAFF. The DNA of the CDR3 is TGCGCCAGCAGCCGATGGACAGGGGAGAACACTGAAGCTTTCTTT.

This clone has just a few counts. The chain has TRBV29-1 and TRBJ2-7, with a tentative D call TRBD1 (6 bases). With 5 bases removed from V and 0 bases from J, the gap between germline ends came to 14 bases. Germline assignment: CDR1 SQVTM and CDR2 ANQGSEA. The CDR3 has 14 residues. CDR3: CSVNRAPSSYEQYF. In DNA form, the CDR3 reads TGCAGCGTTAACAGGGCCCCAAGCTCCTACGAGCAGTACTTC.

The chain recombines TRBV6-5 with TRBJ1-1, with D perhaps TRBD1 (5 bases). Germline V lookup: CDR1 MNHEY, CDR2 SVGAGI. This CDR3 contains 13 residues. Deletions cut 5 bases from V and 3 bases from J, with 10 bases between. As DNA, the CDR3 is TGTGCCAGCAGTATGGGGGGGTACACTGAAGCTTTCTTT. It codes for CASSMGGYTEAFF.

The chain uses TRBV5-1 and TRBJ2-3; the D is unclear. Trimming cost V 1 base and J 1 base, with 7 bases left between them. Germline loops: CDR1 SGHRS, CDR2 YFSETQ. This CDR3 has 14 residues. The CDR3 DNA reads as TGCGCCAGCAGCTTGACGACCGGCACAGATACGCAGTATTTT. As protein: CASSLTTGTDTQYF.

The V gene is TRBV28, the J gene TRBJ1-1, with 8 bases matching TRBD1. The CDR3 is made up of 13 amino acids. The V gene end was trimmed by 6 bases and the J gene end by 9 bases; junction bases not matched to a gene: 9. Germline CDR1 is MDHEN and CDR2 is SYDVKM. CDR3 protein: CASRTGERLQAFF. In DNA, the CDR3 is TGTGCCAGCAGGACAGGGGAGAGATTGCAAGCTTTCTTT.

This clone showed up just once. The chain uses TRBV5-6 and TRBJ2-1, with D possibly being TRBD2 (6 bases). Trimming pared 0 bases from V and 6 bases from J, leaving 13 bases between. This CDR3 has 15 amino acids. Germline CDR1 reads SGHDT; CDR2 reads YYEEEE. The CDR3 nucleotides read TGTGCCAGCAGCTTGGTGGCGGGGAACCTCAATGAGCAGTTCTTC. Its translation: CASSLVAGNLNEQFF.

The chain combines TRBV7-9 with TRBJ1-2; no clear D. Per the germline V gene, CDR1 is SEHNR and CDR2 is FQNEAQ (reference sequence). Trimming removed 4 bases from V and 2 bases from J, with 2 bases in between. This CDR3 region has 11 residues. The CDR3 DNA is TGTGCCAGCAGCTCGAACTATGGCTACACCTTC. Residues: CASSSNYGYTF.

The rearrangement uses TRBV19 and TRBJ2-1; D unresolved. The CDR3 sequence is 13 residues long. V was pared by 4 bases and J by 2 bases, with 6 bases between. CDR1 LNHDA and CDR2 SQIVND come from the germline V gene (reference sequence). CDR3 in DNA: TGTGCCAGTAGTACCTGGCCCTACAATGAGCAGTTCTTC. Translated: CASSTWPYNEQFF.

This chain's CDR3 is CASSPTGAIGYTF. Here the CDR3 DNA reads TGTGCCAGTAGTCCGACAGGGGCGATTGGCTACACCTTC. This chain joins TRBV19 and TRBJ1-2; 8 bases are a match to TRBD1. In germline, CDR1 is LNHDA, CDR2 SQIVND (reference sequence). The length of the CDR3 is 13 residues. The V segment lost 5 bases and the J segment 7 bases; nucleotides outside the gene matches: 6.

This clone was seen only once. This chain joins TRBV5-4 and TRBJ2-7, with D possibly being TRBD1 (6 bases). In germline, CDR1 is SGHNT, CDR2 YYREEE (reference sequence). Trimming stripped 3 bases from V and 1 base from J, with 11 bases between. This CDR3 is built from 14 residues. Here the CDR3 DNA reads TGTGCCAGCAGCTCCGGACAGAATTCCTACGAGCAGTACTTC. Its protein is CASSSGQNSYEQYF.

This clone was counted between two and nine times. V gene TRBV28 combines with J gene TRBJ1-5; D gene unclear. This CDR3 spans 15 amino acids. The V gene lost 7 bases and the J gene lost 3 bases, with 16 bases spanning the gap. Germline lookup yields CDR1 MDHEN and CDR2 SYDVKM. The CDR3 coding sequence is TGTGCCAGCACCTCACCCGGTCCCCCCAATCAGCCCCAGCATTTT. The encoded protein is CASTSPGPPNQPQHF.

Regarding this clone: The identical CDR3 is also encoded by other nucleotide sequences in the sample. The rearrangement links TRBV24-1 to TRBJ2-7; TRBD1 agrees at 9 bases. V shed 5 bases, J shed 0 bases, and the junction held 4 bases outside the gene matches. CDR1 and CDR2 (germline): KGHDR, SFDVKD. The CDR3 consists of 15 residues. The CDR3 loop is CATSGPGQGSYEQYF. Here the CDR3 DNA reads TGTGCCACCAGTGGCCCGGGACAGGGCTCCTACGAGCAGTACTTC.

The chain recombines TRBV3-1 (or the pseudogene TRBV3-2) with TRBJ2-5, with D perhaps matching TRBD2 (6 bases). Per germline, CDR1 LGHDT and CDR2 YNNKEL (reference sequence). This CDR3 contains 16 residues. V shed 1 base and J shed 1 base, with 13 bases lying between them. Here the CDR3 reads CASSQGGVSGQETQYF. CDR3 DNA sequence: TGTGCCAGCAGCCAAGGGGGGGTTAGCGGCCAAGAGACCCAGTACTTC.

V is TRBV5-6 and J is TRBJ1-1; D remains ambiguous. This CDR3 is built from 15 residues. V shed 0 bases and J shed 7 bases, with 16 bases lying between them. Germline CDR1 is SGHDT and CDR2 is YYEEEE. CDR3 in DNA: TGTGCCAGCAGCTTGGGACAATTTAGGAGACATGAAGCTTTCTTT. As protein: CASSLGQFRRHEAFF.

V is TRBV5-1 and J is TRBJ2-1; the match to TRBD1 covers 8 bases. The CDR3 is 15 amino acids. The V and J ends lost 2 bases and 0 bases, in that order; junction bases with no gene match: 1. Germline V gives CDR1 SGHRS, CDR2 YFSETQ. CDR3 sequence: CASSFGTGSYNEQFF. DNA for the CDR3: TGCGCCAGCAGCTTCGGGACAGGCTCCTACAATGAGCAGTTCTTC.

The chain employs TRBV2 and TRBJ2-4; D is unclear. V dropped 4 bases and J dropped 1 base, with 11 bases sitting between them. The CDR3 extends over 15 amino acids. The germline V gene has CDR1 SNHLY and CDR2 FYNNEI. CDR3 protein: CASSGLSRAKNIQYF. DNA of the CDR3: TGTGCCAGCAGTGGACTGTCCCGGGCCAAAAACATTCAGTACTTC.

This clone was recorded a few times. The V gene is TRBV19, the J gene TRBJ2-2; 8 bases are shared with TRBD1. The CDR3 consists of 16 residues. V shed 6 bases and J 6 bases; nucleotides not matched to a gene: 12. Germline lookup yields CDR1 LNHDA and CDR2 SQIVND (reference sequence). CDR3 DNA sequence: TGTGCCAGTAGAACACCAGGGGGCGAAAAGGCCGGGGAGCTGTTTTTT. It specifies CASRTPGGEKAGELFF. Drawing the rest from reference TRBV19 and TRBJ2-2, the complete variable domain is DGGITQSPKYLFRKEGQNVTLSCEQNLNHDAMYWYRQDPGQGLRLIYYSQIVNDFQKGDIAEGYSVSREKKESFPLTVTSAQKNPTAFYLCASRTPGGEKAGELFFGEGSRLTVL.

This chain links TRBV10-3 with TRBJ2-2, with a possible D match to TRBD2 (6 bases). The length of the CDR3 is 15 residues. Germline assignment: CDR1 ENHRY and CDR2 SYGVKD. The germline V and J ends were trimmed by 2 bases and 6 bases, with 13 bases remaining between them. The DNA for the CDR3 is TGTGCCATCAGTGAGCGGCTAGCGACGGCCGGGGAGCTGTTTTTT. The encoded protein is CAISERLATAGELFF.

The rearrangement joins TRBV5-1 to TRBJ2-7, with 11 bases identical to TRBD2. The CDR3 totals 15 residues. Trimming removed 3 bases from V and 6 bases from J; junction bases left unmatched: 8. The germline V gene encodes CDR1 SGHRS and CDR2 YFSETQ. The CDR3 region is CASSYPGLAAPEQYF. CDR3 nucleotides: TGCGCCAGCAGCTACCCGGGACTAGCGGCACCCGAGCAGTACTTC.

The DNA of the CDR3 is TGTGCCAGCAGCCTGGGTCTTGGACAGACTAGCACAGATACGCAGTATTTT. Amino acids: CASSLGLGQTSTDTQYF. The rearrangement uses TRBV7-3 and TRBJ2-3; D is perhaps TRBD1 (6 bases). This CDR3 is built from 17 residues. CDR1 SGHTA and CDR2 FQGTGA come from the germline V gene. V dropped 5 bases and J dropped 0 bases, with 18 bases sitting between them. The entire variable domain, with the rest obtained from reference TRBV7-3 and TRBJ2-3, is as follows: GAGVSQTPSNKVTEKGKYVELRCDPISGHTALYWYRQSLGQGPEFLIYFQGTGAADDSGLPNDRFFAVRPEGSVSTLKIQRTERGDSAVYLCASSLGLGQTSTDTQYFGPGTRLTVL.

This sequence joins TRBV12-3 or TRBV12-4 and TRBJ2-5; D may correspond to TRBD1 or TRBD2 (5 bases each). V gave up 3 bases and J gave up 10 bases, with 12 bases separating them. CDR3 size: 12 residues. The CDR3 reads CASSLRAGGQYF. The CDR3 region has the DNA TGTGCCAGCAGTTTGAGGGCTGGGGGCCAGTACTTC.

The rearrangement uses TRBV24-1 and TRBJ1-1; no definite D call. Germline loops: CDR1 KGHDR, CDR2 SFDVKD. The CDR3 length is 14 residues. Deletions cut 3 bases from V and 11 bases from J, with 18 bases between. The CDR3 DNA sequence: TGTGCCACCAGTGATGGTCTCGCGGCGGCTGGGGCTTTCTTT. Translating it yields CATSDGLAAAGAFF.

V usage is TRBV28 and J usage is TRBJ1-3, with TRBD1 matching over 7 bases. CDR1 MDHEN and CDR2 SYDVKM come from the germline V gene. This CDR3 is 19 amino acids long. The V and J ends lost 6 bases and 0 bases, in that order; junction bases with no gene match: 17. This CDR3 is CASSTNRQGQSYSGNTIYF. Written as DNA, the CDR3 is TGTGCCAGCAGCACTAACCGACAGGGACAATCCTACTCTGGAAACACCATATATTTT.

In its sample, this clone was seen a few times. The rearrangement links TRBV9 to TRBJ2-2, with 9 nucleotides matching TRBD2. The germline CDR1 and CDR2 sequences are SGDLS and YYNGEE. This CDR3 has 17 amino acids. V was clipped by 4 bases and J by 0 bases; unmatched bases: 7. The CDR3 here is CASSTTSGGANTGELFF. CDR3 DNA: TGTGCCAGCAGCACGACTAGCGGAGGAGCGAACACCGGGGAGCTGTTTTTT.

The chain employs TRBV18 and TRBJ1-2; D is unresolved. The CDR3 sequence is 15 residues long. Germline CDR1 is KGHSH and CDR2 is LQKENI. The germline V and J ends were trimmed by 0 bases and 5 bases, with 13 bases remaining between them. This CDR3 is CASSPPTIARYGYTF. The CDR3 bases are TGTGCCAGCTCACCACCGACGATTGCTCGATATGGCTACACCTTC.

The chain uses TRBV19 and TRBJ2-3, with a tentative D call TRBD2 (6 bases). V lost 3 bases and J lost 0, with 10 bases in between. This CDR3 has 15 residues. Germline values: CDR1 LNHDA, CDR2 SQIVND (reference sequence). The CDR3 reads CASSMVGGSTDTQYF. The CDR3 bases are TGTGCCAGTAGTATGGTAGGAGGGAGCACAGATACGCAGTATTTT.

V usage is TRBV4-1 and J usage is TRBJ1-2; 8 positions match TRBD1. The germline V gene has CDR1 MGHRA and CDR2 YSYEKL. With V trimmed by 4 bases and J by 4 bases, 14 bases remained unmatched. CDR3 size: 17 residues. This CDR3 reads CASSLRRTGSSFYGYTF. CDR3 in DNA: TGCGCCAGCAGCCTCCGAAGGACAGGGTCTAGCTTCTATGGCTACACCTTC.

The gene calls are TRBV4-2 and TRBJ1-1; D is unclear. Trimming stripped 0 bases from V and 1 base from J, with 9 bases between. The CDR3 spans 15 residues. The V gene's germline CDR1 is LGHNA and CDR2 YNFKEQ. The CDR3 coding sequence is TGTGCCAGCAGCCAAGATTTAGCAGCGAACACTGAAGCTTTCTTT. Translated, it gives CASSQDLAANTEAFF.

This clone was seen a single time. This CDR3 reads CASSETRTGGQKLFF. CDR3 sequence (DNA): TGTGCCAGCAGTGAAACGAGGACGGGCGGGCAAAAACTGTTTTTT. The V call is TRBV2, the J call TRBJ1-4; D call uncertain. V shed 2 bases and J shed 9 bases, with 16 bases lying between them. The V gene's germline CDR1 is SNHLY and CDR2 FYNNEI. The CDR3 length is 15 residues.